The 17 T cell receptor beta chains in this list originate from one sample, sequenced in a study of CD4 and CD8 cells across lung adenocarcinoma regions. TCRdb fed the PCR reads into MiXCR, producing one record per CDR3 protein. The sample carries 20,000 to 25,000 distinct CDR3 sequences, around half recorded once. What was sequenced was CD8+ T cells from the center of a lung tumor. These receptor sequences come from a female donor with lung adenocarcinoma. The CD4 and CD8 labels of this study may be unreliable.

This clonotype was counted between two and nine times. The rearrangement links TRBV6-4 to TRBJ2-1; no clear D. The ends were cut back, 3 bases at V and 4 bases at J, with 10 bases in the middle. The V gene's germline CDR1 is MRHNA and CDR2 SNTAGT. The CDR3 sequence is 14 residues long. The CDR3 sequence: CASSEGNKYNEQFF. The CDR3 coding sequence is TGTGCCAGCAGTGAAGGGAACAAATACAATGAGCAGTTCTTC.

J is TRBJ2-3 and V is TRBV5-1, with a possible D match to TRBD1 (6 bases). CDR3 length equals 14 residues. Trimming cost V 4 bases and J 5 bases, with 14 bases left between them. Germline lookup yields CDR1 SGHRS and CDR2 YFSETQ. The CDR3 bases are TGCGCCAGCAGCGGGGGCCGTGCGCAAGATACGCAGTATTTT. Translated: CASSGGRAQDTQYF.

In this sample, this clonotype turned up a few times. This sequence joins TRBV25-1 and TRBJ2-3; TRBD2 matches 10 bases. The CDR3 has 16 residues. The germline CDR1 and CDR2 sequences are MGHDK and SYGVNS. Trimming cost V 1 base and J 4 bases; bases outside gene matches: 5. Here the CDR3 reads CASSESASGSADTQYF. The CDR3 DNA sequence: TGTGCCAGCAGTGAATCGGCTAGCGGGAGCGCAGATACGCAGTATTTT.

This clonotype was counted a few times. The chain couples TRBV27 to TRBJ2-5; no clear D gene. The J call is doubtful: the DNA matches TRBJ2-7 better. This CDR3 is built from 15 residues. Germline CDR1 reads MNHEY; CDR2 reads SMNVEV (reference sequence). This chain's CDR3 is CASSTGPLYSYEQYF. Written as DNA, the CDR3 is TGTGCCAGCAGTACCGGACCCCTATACAGCTACGAGCAGTACTTC.

The rearrangement links TRBV27 to TRBJ2-4; a possible D gene is TRBD1 (6 bases). The CDR3 has 13 amino acids. Trimming pared 8 bases from V and 13 bases from J, leaving 21 bases between. From germline, CDR1 is MNHEY and CDR2 SMNVEV (reference sequence). The CDR3: CASGGREENTQYF. CDR3 DNA: TGTGCCAGCGGGGGCCGTGAAGAAAACACCCAGTACTTC.

The chain employs TRBV7-3 and TRBJ2-1; D gene unclear. The ends were cut back, 4 bases at V and 5 bases at J, with 9 bases in the middle. Looked up from germline, CDR1 is SGHTA and CDR2 is FQGTGA. The CDR3 consists of 13 residues. CDR3 amino acids: CASSSRRDNEQFF. CDR3 sequence (DNA): TGTGCCAGCAGCTCCCGTCGTGACAATGAGCAGTTCTTC.

The gene calls are TRBV4-1 and TRBJ2-1, with 12 bases matching TRBD2. Germline assignment: CDR1 MGHRA and CDR2 YSYEKL. V shed 3 bases and J 7 bases; nucleotides not matched to a gene: 10. The CDR3 runs to 17 residues. The CDR3, as DNA: TGCGCCAGCAGCCAGGCCACTCTAGCGGGAGGGCGGAATGAGCAGTTCTTC. Translating it yields CASSQATLAGGRNEQFF.

Within the sample, this clonotype is medium-sized (0.01 to 0.1%). The chain combines TRBV27 with TRBJ2-1; TRBD2 matches 9 bases. The J call could be wrong; TRBJ2-7 is a better fit for the DNA end. CDR1 MNHEY and CDR2 SMNVEV come from the germline V gene (reference sequence). The CDR3 contains 15 residues. The CDR3 is CASSLTSGLSYEQYF. In nucleotides, the CDR3 is TGTGCCAGCAGTTTAACTAGCGGGCTATCCTACGAGCAGTACTTC.

CDR3 protein: CASSQDTTTGELFF. The CDR3, as DNA: TGTGCCAGCAGCCAAGATACGACCACCGGGGAGCTGTTTTTT. The V call is TRBV4-2, the J call TRBJ2-2, with no clear D. V lost 0 bases to trimming and J lost 4 bases, with 6 bases between them. The CDR3 extends over 14 amino acids. Germline V gene data show CDR1 as LGHNA and CDR2 as YNFKEQ.

This chain links TRBV27 with TRBJ2-1, with a weak D call TRBD2 (6 bases). The J call may not be correct, given that the DNA end is closer to TRBJ2-7. The CDR3 totals 12 residues. Per the germline V gene, CDR1 is MNHEY and CDR2 is SMNVEV (reference sequence). This chain's CDR3 is CASSSDGEAQYF. The CDR3 region has the DNA TGTGCCAGCAGTTCCGATGGGGAGGCGCAGTACTTC.

V is TRBV10-3 and J is TRBJ2-5; 8 bases fit TRBD2. This CDR3 is built from 14 residues. CDR1 is ENHRY and CDR2 is SYGVKD in the germline V gene. CDR3 nucleotides: TGTGCGGTGCTCGGGGGGGGTGCCAAAGAGATTCAGTACTTC. This translates into CAVLGGGAKEIQYF.

This clonotype came up once. This chain connects TRBV7-2 to TRBJ2-3; TRBD2 matches at 8 bases. The DNA end is more similar to TRBJ2-7, so the J call may be wrong. This CDR3 has 15 amino acids. CDR1 is SGHTA and CDR2 is FQGNSA in the germline V gene. The CDR3 coding sequence is TGTGCCAGCAGCTTACAGCGGGAGAGCCAAGATACGCAGTACTTC. Its protein is CASSLQRESQDTQYF.

The sample holds one count of this clonotype. The chain employs TRBV12-3 or TRBV12-4 and TRBJ2-1; D might be TRBD1 or TRBD2, each matching 6 bases. The CDR3 is 16 residues long. V was cut by 7 bases and J by 2 bases, with 18 bases left in between. DNA for the CDR3: TGTGCCAGCACCCCAGCGGGCGGGACACCCTACAATGAGCAGTTCTTC. Translation: CASTPAGGTPYNEQFF.

A remark on this clonotype: Germline and junction disagree at one end, which may indicate a read error. The chain has TRBV27 and TRBJ2-4; no reliable D call. This CDR3 contains 12 residues. Germline-derived CDR1 and CDR2 are MNHEY and SMNVEV (reference sequence). The CDR3 region is CASSSLDDTQYF. The CDR3 region has the DNA TGTGCCAGCAGTTCTTTGGACGATACTCAGTACTTT.

This clonotype counts as large. The chain combines TRBV10-3 with TRBJ2-3; 10 positions agree with TRBD2. Germline V gene lookup returns CDR1 ENHRY and CDR2 SYGVKD. Trimming removed 2 bases from V and 5 bases from J; junction bases left unmatched: 4. The CDR3 is made up of 15 amino acids. CDR3 sequence (DNA): TGTGCCATCAGTGAGGGAGCGGGAGGGGTAGATACGCAGTATTTT. The encoded protein is CAISEGAGGVDTQYF.

The chain is built from TRBV7-9 and TRBJ2-5, with D perhaps TRBD2 (5 bases). The end of the DNA aligns better with TRBJ2-1, so the J call may be wrong. The length of the CDR3 is 14 residues. The germline V gene has CDR1 SEHNR and CDR2 FQNEAQ (reference sequence). The DNA of the CDR3 is TGTGCCAGCAGCTTAGCGGGAGTCGGCGATGAGCAGTTCTTC. This sequence encodes CASSLAGVGDEQFF.

This clonotype is medium-sized by share. V usage is TRBV6-1 and J usage is TRBJ2-3, with 8 positions matching TRBD1. The CDR3 sequence is 18 residues long. CDR1 is MNHNS and CDR2 is SASEGT in the germline V gene. V shed 0 bases, J shed 0 bases, and the junction held 8 bases outside the gene matches. CDR3 coding DNA: TGTGCCAGCAGTGAAGCGAGGTGGGGACAGGAGAGCACAGATACGCAGTATTTT. Residues: CASSEARWGQESTDTQYF.